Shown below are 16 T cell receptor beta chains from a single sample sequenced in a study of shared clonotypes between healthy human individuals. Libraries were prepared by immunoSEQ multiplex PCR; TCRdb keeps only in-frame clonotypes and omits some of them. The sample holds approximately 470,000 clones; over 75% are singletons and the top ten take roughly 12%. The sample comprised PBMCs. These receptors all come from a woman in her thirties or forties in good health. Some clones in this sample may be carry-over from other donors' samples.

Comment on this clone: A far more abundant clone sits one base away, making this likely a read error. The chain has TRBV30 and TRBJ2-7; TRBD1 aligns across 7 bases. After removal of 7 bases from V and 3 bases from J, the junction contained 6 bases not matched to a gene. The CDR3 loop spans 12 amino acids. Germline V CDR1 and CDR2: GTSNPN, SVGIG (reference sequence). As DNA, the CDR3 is TGTGCCTTCCACTGGGACAGCTACGAGCAGTACTTC. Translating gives CAFHWDSYEQYF.

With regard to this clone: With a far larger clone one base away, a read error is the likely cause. This chain's CDR3 is CASLPQGAAGNTIHF. The CDR3, as DNA: TGTGCCAGCCTGCCCCAGGGGGCGGCCGGAAACACCATACATTTT. The chain uses TRBV28 and TRBJ1-3; 8 bases match TRBD1. The CDR3 loop spans 15 amino acids. The V gene's germline CDR1 is MDHEN and CDR2 SYDVKM.

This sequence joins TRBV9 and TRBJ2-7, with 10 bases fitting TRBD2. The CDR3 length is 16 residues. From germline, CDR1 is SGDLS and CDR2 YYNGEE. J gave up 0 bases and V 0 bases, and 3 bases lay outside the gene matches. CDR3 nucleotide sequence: TGTGCCAGCAGCGTAGCGGCTAGCGGGAGCTCCTACGAGCAGTACTTC. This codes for CASSVAASGSSYEQYF.

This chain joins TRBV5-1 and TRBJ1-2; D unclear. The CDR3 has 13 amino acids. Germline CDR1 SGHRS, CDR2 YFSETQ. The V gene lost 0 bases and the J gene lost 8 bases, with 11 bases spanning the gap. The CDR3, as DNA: TGCGCCAGCAGCTTGGGAGTAGTCGGAGGCTACACCTTC. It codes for CASSLGVVGGYTF.

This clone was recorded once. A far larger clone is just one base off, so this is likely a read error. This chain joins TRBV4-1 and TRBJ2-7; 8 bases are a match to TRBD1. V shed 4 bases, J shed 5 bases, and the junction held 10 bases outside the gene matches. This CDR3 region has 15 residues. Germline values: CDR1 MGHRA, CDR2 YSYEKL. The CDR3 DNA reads TGCGCCAGCAGCCTGGGACAGGACCTAGACCACGAGCAGTACTTC. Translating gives CASSLGQDLDHEQYF.

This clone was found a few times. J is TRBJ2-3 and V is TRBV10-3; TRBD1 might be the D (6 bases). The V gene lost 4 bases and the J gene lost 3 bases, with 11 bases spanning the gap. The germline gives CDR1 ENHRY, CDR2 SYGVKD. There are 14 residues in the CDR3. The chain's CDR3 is CAISGGRGTDTQYF. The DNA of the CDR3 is TGTGCCATCAGTGGCGGCAGGGGAACAGATACGCAGTATTTT.

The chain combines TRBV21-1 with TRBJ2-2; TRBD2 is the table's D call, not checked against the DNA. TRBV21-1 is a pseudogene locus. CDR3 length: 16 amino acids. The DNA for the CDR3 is TGTGCCAGCAGCAAAGTCTGGGGGGAATCGTCCGGGGAGCTGTTTTTT. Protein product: CASSKVWGESSGELFF.

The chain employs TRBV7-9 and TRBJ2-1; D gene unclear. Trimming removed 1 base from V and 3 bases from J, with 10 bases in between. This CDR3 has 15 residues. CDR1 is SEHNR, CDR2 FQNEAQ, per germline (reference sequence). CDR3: CASSLDLGSYNEQFF. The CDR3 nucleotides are TGTGCCAGCAGCTTAGATCTTGGTAGCTACAATGAGCAGTTCTTC.

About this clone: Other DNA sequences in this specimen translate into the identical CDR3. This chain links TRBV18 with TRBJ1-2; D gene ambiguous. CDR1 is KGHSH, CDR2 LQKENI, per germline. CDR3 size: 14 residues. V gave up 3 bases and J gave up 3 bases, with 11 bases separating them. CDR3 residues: CASSPSGLYYGYTF. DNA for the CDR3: TGTGCCAGCTCACCGAGCGGACTGTACTATGGCTACACCTTC.

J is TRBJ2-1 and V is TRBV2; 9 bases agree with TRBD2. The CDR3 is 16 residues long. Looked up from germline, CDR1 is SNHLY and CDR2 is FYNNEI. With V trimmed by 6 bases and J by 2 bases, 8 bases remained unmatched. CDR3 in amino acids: CASSVVSGSAYNEQFF. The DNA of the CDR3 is TGTGCCAGCAGCGTTGTTAGCGGGAGTGCCTACAATGAGCAGTTCTTC.

The CDR3 bases are TGTGCCAGCAGCTTGGGACAGGGGGTTACCTACAATGAGCAGTTCTTC. This encodes CASSLGQGVTYNEQFF. V and J are TRBV5-6 and TRBJ2-1; 9 bases align to TRBD1. The junction had 3 bases not matched to a gene; V was cut back by 0 bases and J by 2 bases. The V gene's germline CDR1 is SGHDT and CDR2 YYEEEE. This CDR3 has 16 residues.

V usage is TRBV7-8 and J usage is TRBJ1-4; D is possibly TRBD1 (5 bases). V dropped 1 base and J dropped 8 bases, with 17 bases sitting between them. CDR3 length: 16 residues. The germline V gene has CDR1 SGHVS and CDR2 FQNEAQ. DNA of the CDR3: TGTGCCAGCAGCTTAGGGCCCGGGGGTAGTGGGGAAAAACTGTTTTTT. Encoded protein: CASSLGPGGSGEKLFF.

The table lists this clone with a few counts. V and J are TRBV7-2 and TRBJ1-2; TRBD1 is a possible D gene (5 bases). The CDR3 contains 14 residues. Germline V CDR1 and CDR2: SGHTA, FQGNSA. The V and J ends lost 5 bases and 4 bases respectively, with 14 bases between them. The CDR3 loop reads CASSPGRAGYGYTF. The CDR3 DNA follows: TGTGCCAGCAGCCCAGGCAGGGCCGGCTATGGCTACACCTTC.

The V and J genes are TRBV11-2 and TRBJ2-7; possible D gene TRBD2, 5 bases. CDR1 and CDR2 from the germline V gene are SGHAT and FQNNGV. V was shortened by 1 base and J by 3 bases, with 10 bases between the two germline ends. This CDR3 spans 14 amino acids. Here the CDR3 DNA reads TGTGCCAGCAGCTTAGGGGCTAGCTTCTACGAGCAGTACTTC. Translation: CASSLGASFYEQYF.

CDR3 nucleotide sequence: TGTGCCAGCAGCGCGGGACTAGCGGACTACAATGAGCAGTTCTTC. As protein: CASSAGLADYNEQFF. The gene calls are TRBV9 and TRBJ2-1; 11 nucleotides line up with TRBD2. The CDR3 loop spans 15 amino acids. Trimming cost V 3 bases and J 3 bases; bases outside gene matches: 2. The germline V gene encodes CDR1 SGDLS and CDR2 YYNGEE.

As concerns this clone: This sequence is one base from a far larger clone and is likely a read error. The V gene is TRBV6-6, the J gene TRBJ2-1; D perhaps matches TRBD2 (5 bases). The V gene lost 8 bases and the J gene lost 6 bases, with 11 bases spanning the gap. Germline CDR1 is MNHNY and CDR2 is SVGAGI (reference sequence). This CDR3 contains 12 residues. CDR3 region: CASVANPNEQFF. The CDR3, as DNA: TGTGCCAGCGTAGCGAACCCCAATGAGCAGTTCTTC.